What follows are 23 T cell receptor beta chains derived from one specimen sequenced in a study of Tregs in tolerant kidney transplant recipients. Data came from immunoSEQ multiplex PCR; TCRdb stores just in-frame clones and leaves some out. Of around 98,000 clones listed, approximately 94% are singletons. Source: CD4+ T cells from blood, taken before the transplant. These receptors all come from a human donor who received a combined kidney and bone marrow transplant.

This chain joins TRBV2 and TRBJ2-1; D is possibly TRBD1 (6 bases). CDR1 is SNHLY and CDR2 is FYNNEI in the germline V gene. The V gene lost 7 bases and the J gene lost 1 base, with 14 bases spanning the gap. CDR3 size: 15 residues. The CDR3 DNA follows: TGTGCCAGCATGAGACAGGTTCTGTCCTACAATGAGCAGTTCTTC. It yields the protein CASMRQVLSYNEQFF. Full variable domain (remainder filled in from reference TRBV2 and TRBJ2-1): EPEVTQTPSHQVTQMGQEVILRCVPISNHLYFYWYRQILGQKVEFLVSFYNNEISEKSEIFDDQFSVERPDGSNFTLKIRSTKLEDSAMYFCASMRQVLSYNEQFFGPGTRLTVL.

The chain uses TRBV5-1 and TRBJ2-2; tentative D call: TRBD1 (6 bases). CDR1 and CDR2 from the germline V gene are SGHRS and YFSETQ. This CDR3 is 17 amino acids long. Deletions cut 0 bases from V and 5 bases from J, with 17 bases between. The CDR3 region has the DNA TGCGCCAGCAGCTTGGGAGCAGGGGCCCGGTCTACCGGGGAGCTGTTTTTT. Translating gives CASSLGAGARSTGELFF.

CDR3 protein: CASSDFGGVYNEQFF. The CDR3 DNA follows: TGTGCCAGCAGTGATTTCGGGGGGGTGTACAATGAGCAGTTCTTC. The V and J genes are TRBV2 and TRBJ2-1, with 8 nucleotides matching TRBD2. This CDR3 contains 15 residues. Germline V gene sequence: CDR1 SNHLY, CDR2 FYNNEI. V was pared by 3 bases and J by 4 bases, with 5 bases of the junction left unmatched.

V is TRBV7-3 and J is TRBJ2-6, with TRBD2 matching 7 bases. Germline V gene lookup returns CDR1 SGHTA and CDR2 FQGTGA. After removal of 4 bases from V and 0 bases from J, the junction contained 0 bases not matched to a gene. The CDR3 loop spans 15 amino acids. DNA for the CDR3: TGTGCCAGCAGCTGGGGGGGCTCTGGGGCCAACGTCCTGACTTTC. Its protein product is CASSWGGSGANVLTF.

The chain is built from TRBV7-8 and TRBJ1-4; D not resolved. The CDR3 runs to 13 residues. Looked up from germline, CDR1 is SGHVS and CDR2 is FQNEAQ. Trimming removed 3 bases from V and 8 bases from J, with 10 bases in between. The CDR3 reads CASSLGSIEKLFF. In DNA, the CDR3 is TGTGCCAGCAGCTTGGGCAGCATAGAAAAACTGTTTTTT.

The chain joins TRBV18 to TRBJ2-7, with 13 bases aligning to TRBD2. CDR3 length equals 14 residues. Trimming took 2 bases from V and 5 from J; bases not matched to a gene: 0. Germline lookup yields CDR1 KGHSH and CDR2 LQKENI. CDR3 region: CASSPTSGRDEQYF. The CDR3 DNA reads as TGTGCCAGCTCACCAACTAGCGGGAGGGACGAGCAGTACTTC.

This clone was seen only once. This chain uses TRBV11-3 with TRBJ2-7; D is possibly TRBD1 (5 bases). Germline V gene data show CDR1 as SGHNT and CDR2 as YENEEA. This CDR3 region has 16 residues. The V end was cut by 2 bases, the J end by 2 bases, with 16 bases between. The CDR3 sequence: CASSLLSSTRAYEQYF. CDR3 coding DNA: TGTGCCAGCAGCTTACTCTCCTCCACCAGGGCCTACGAGCAGTACTTC.

This chain joins TRBV9 and TRBJ2-3; a weak D match, TRBD2 (7 bases). This CDR3 is built from 17 residues. V was pared by 0 bases and J by 2 bases, with 16 bases between. CDR1 is SGDLS and CDR2 is YYNGEE in the germline V gene. The CDR3 spells CASSVVRGGPFTDTQYF. The CDR3, as DNA: TGTGCCAGCAGCGTAGTAAGGGGGGGTCCGTTCACAGATACGCAGTATTTT.

This chain uses TRBV29-1 with TRBJ2-1; 11 bases line up with TRBD2. The CDR3 contains 14 residues. V was pared by 5 bases and J by 4 bases, with 4 bases of the junction left unmatched. Germline V gives CDR1 SQVTM, CDR2 ANQGSEA. The CDR3 loop reads CSVRGTSGYNEQFF. CDR3 nucleotides: TGCAGCGTTCGGGGGACTAGCGGATACAATGAGCAGTTCTTC.

The V call is TRBV9, the J call TRBJ2-1; the match to TRBD2 covers 14 bases. CDR3 length: 19 residues. Per germline, CDR1 SGDLS and CDR2 YYNGEE. V shed 0 bases, J shed 4 bases, and the junction held 9 bases outside the gene matches. The CDR3 nucleotides read TGTGCCAGCAGCGTAGAGGTCGGGACTAGCGGGAGTATGTACAATGAGCAGTTCTTC. This sequence encodes CASSVEVGTSGSMYNEQFF.

The V call is TRBV29-1, the J call TRBJ2-4; 9 bases match TRBD1. V trimming: 6 bases; J trimming: 7 bases; junction bases outside the gene matches: 7. CDR1 and CDR2 from the germline V gene are SQVTM and ANQGSEA. CDR3 size: 13 residues. CDR3 sequence reads: CSVPGQGGNIQYF. CDR3 bases: TGCAGCGTCCCGGGACAGGGTGGGAACATTCAGTACTTC.

The gene calls are TRBV5-1 and TRBJ1-4, with 7 bases identical to TRBD1. CDR1 SGHRS and CDR2 YFSETQ come from the germline V gene. The CDR3 consists of 16 residues. J lost 5 bases, V lost 2 bases, and 9 bases had no gene match. The CDR3 spells CASSLGTASGNEKLFF. The DNA of the CDR3 is TGCGCCAGCAGCTTAGGGACAGCCTCGGGGAATGAAAAACTGTTTTTT.

This clone was picked up a small number of times. The chain has TRBV2 and TRBJ1-3; a possible D gene is TRBD1 (5 bases). Germline lookup yields CDR1 SNHLY and CDR2 FYNNEI. The CDR3 runs to 17 residues. V was trimmed by 7 bases and J by 0 bases, leaving 19 bases between them. CDR3 DNA: TGTGCCAGCACCAAGTACGACAGATCAAGCTCTGGAAACACCATATATTTT. This translates into CASTKYDRSSSGNTIYF.

The rearrangement links TRBV14 to TRBJ2-5; D uncertain. Looked up from germline, CDR1 is SGHDN and CDR2 is FVKESK. The CDR3 extends over 13 amino acids. The V end lost 4 bases, the J end lost 7 bases, and 13 bases lay between the germline ends. The CDR3, as DNA: TGTGCCAGCAGCCCCTTGATAGCTGGGACCCAGTACTTC. Encoded protein: CASSPLIAGTQYF.

This clone was observed once. The J gene is TRBJ1-2, the V gene TRBV4-2; TRBD1 agrees at 9 bases. The germline CDR1 and CDR2 sequences are LGHNA and YNFKEQ. The V segment lost 4 bases and the J segment 4 bases; nucleotides outside the gene matches: 1. This CDR3 is built from 13 residues. As DNA, the CDR3 is TGTGCCAGCAGCCCGGACAGGGGCTATGGCTACACCTTC. This translates into CASSPDRGYGYTF.

This chain uses TRBV6-1 with TRBJ1-3, with 8 bases lining up with TRBD1. With V trimmed by 4 bases and J by 7 bases, 9 bases remained unmatched. Germline-derived CDR1 and CDR2 are MNHNS and SASEGT. The CDR3 runs 15 residues. The CDR3 DNA reads as TGTGCCAGCAGTGTAACAGGGGGAGTCGGTAACACCATATATTTT. Amino acid sequence: CASSVTGGVGNTIYF.

The V gene is TRBV30, the J gene TRBJ2-7; D may be TRBD2 (6 bases). The V and J ends lost 0 bases and 1 base respectively, with 10 bases between them. The germline CDR1 and CDR2 sequences are GTSNPN and SVGIG (reference sequence). The CDR3 sequence is 14 residues long. The CDR3 protein is CAWSVGGNSYEQYF. DNA for the CDR3: TGTGCCTGGAGTGTAGGAGGGAATTCCTACGAGCAGTACTTC.

This chain connects TRBV7-2 to TRBJ2-1; D gene ambiguous. Germline CDR1 and CDR2: SGHTA and FQGNSA. The CDR3 has 16 amino acids. V dropped 5 bases and J dropped 8 bases, with 22 bases sitting between them. In DNA, the CDR3 is TGTGCCAGCAGCCCCATCGCTGCCTCGAGCAGGTATGAGCAGTTCTTC. It is translated as CASSPIAASSRYEQFF.

This rearrangement joins TRBV4-3 to TRBJ2-1, with 7 bases matching TRBD2. The junction had 5 bases not matched to a gene; V was cut back by 6 bases and J by 3 bases. CDR3 size: 14 residues. CDR1 LGHNA and CDR2 YSLEER come from the germline V gene. The CDR3 region is CASRPGTIYNEQFF. The CDR3 bases are TGCGCCAGCAGACCCGGGACTATCTACAATGAGCAGTTCTTC.

This clone has just one count. The CDR3 reads CASSQERSSTDTQYF. The CDR3 nucleotides are TGCGCCAGCAGCCAAGAACGGTCGAGCACAGATACGCAGTATTTT. The V call is TRBV4-3, the J call TRBJ2-3; no firm D call. Trimming removed 0 bases at V and 0 bases at J, with 7 bases between. CDR3 length: 15 amino acids. CDR1 and CDR2 (germline): LGHNA, YSLEER.

The chain employs TRBV4-2 and TRBJ2-2; TRBD2 agrees at 9 bases. Germline V gives CDR1 LGHNA, CDR2 YNFKEQ. The trim removed 5 bases at V and 5 bases at J, leaving 12 bases unmatched. This CDR3 is 17 amino acids long. CDR3 DNA sequence: TGTGCCAGCAGCTCCCTGGGAGACAGCGGGAGGACCGGGGAGCTGTTTTTT. The encoded protein is CASSSLGDSGRTGELFF.

J is TRBJ2-2 and V is TRBV5-1; TRBD2 matches at 11 bases. V shed 4 bases and J 5 bases; nucleotides not matched to a gene: 7. The CDR3 consists of 16 residues. In germline, CDR1 is SGHRS, CDR2 YFSETQ. The DNA for the CDR3 is TGCGCCAGCAGCCAGACTAGCGGGGCTCCGACCGGGGAGCTGTTTTTT. This encodes CASSQTSGAPTGELFF.

This rearrangement joins TRBV11-3 to TRBJ2-3, with 7 bases lining up with TRBD2. Germline V gives CDR1 SGHNT, CDR2 YENEEA. Trimming took 0 bases from V and 4 from J; bases not matched to a gene: 10. The CDR3 is 17 amino acids. The CDR3: CASSLDVPSGGPDTQYF. DNA of the CDR3: TGTGCCAGCAGCTTAGATGTCCCTAGCGGAGGGCCAGATACGCAGTATTTT. Based on the CDR3 plus reference TRBV11-3 and TRBJ2-3, the full variable domain is EAGVVQSPRYKIIEKKQPVAFWCNPISGHNTLYWYLQNLGQGPELLIRYENEEAVDDSQLPKDRFSAERLKGVDSTLKIQPAELGDSAVYLCASSLDVPSGGPDTQYFGPGTRLTVL.